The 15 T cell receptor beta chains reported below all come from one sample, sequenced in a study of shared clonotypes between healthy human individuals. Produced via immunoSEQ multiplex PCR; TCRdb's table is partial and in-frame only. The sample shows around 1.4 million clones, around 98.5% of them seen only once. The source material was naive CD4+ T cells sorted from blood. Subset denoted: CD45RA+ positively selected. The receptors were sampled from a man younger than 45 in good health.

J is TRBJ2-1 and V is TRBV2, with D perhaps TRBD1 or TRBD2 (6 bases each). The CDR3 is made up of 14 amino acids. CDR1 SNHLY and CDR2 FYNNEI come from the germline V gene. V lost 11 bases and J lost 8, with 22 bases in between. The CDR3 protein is CASLGGGGRHEQFF. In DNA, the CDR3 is TGTGCCTCGCTTGGGGGCGGAGGGAGGCATGAGCAGTTCTTC.

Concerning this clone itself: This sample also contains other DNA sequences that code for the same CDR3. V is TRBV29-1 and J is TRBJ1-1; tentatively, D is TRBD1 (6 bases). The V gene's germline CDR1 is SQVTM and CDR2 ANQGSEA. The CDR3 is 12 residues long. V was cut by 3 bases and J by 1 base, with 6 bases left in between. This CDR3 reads CSVEDRNTEAFF. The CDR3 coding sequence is TGCAGCGTTGAGGACAGGAACACTGAAGCTTTCTTT.

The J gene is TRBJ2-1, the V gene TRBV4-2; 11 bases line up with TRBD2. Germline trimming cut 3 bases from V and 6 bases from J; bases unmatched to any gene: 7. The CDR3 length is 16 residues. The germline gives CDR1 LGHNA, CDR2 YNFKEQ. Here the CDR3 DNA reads TGTGCCAGCAGCCAGGGGACTAGCGGAACCTTCAATGAGCAGTTCTTC. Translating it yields CASSQGTSGTFNEQFF.

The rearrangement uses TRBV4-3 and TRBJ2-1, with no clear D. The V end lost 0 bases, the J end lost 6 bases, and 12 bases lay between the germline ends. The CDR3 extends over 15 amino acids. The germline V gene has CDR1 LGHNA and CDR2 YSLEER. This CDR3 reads CASSQEGWQVNEQFF. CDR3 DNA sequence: TGCGCCAGCAGCCAAGAAGGTTGGCAGGTCAATGAGCAGTTCTTC.

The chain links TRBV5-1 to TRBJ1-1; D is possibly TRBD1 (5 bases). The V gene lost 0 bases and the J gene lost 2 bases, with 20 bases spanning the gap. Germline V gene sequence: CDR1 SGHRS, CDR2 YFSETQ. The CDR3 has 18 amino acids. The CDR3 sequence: CASSLAKGVGGRNTEAFF. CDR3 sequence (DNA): TGCGCCAGCAGCTTGGCCAAGGGTGTCGGGGGTCGTAACACTGAAGCTTTCTTT.

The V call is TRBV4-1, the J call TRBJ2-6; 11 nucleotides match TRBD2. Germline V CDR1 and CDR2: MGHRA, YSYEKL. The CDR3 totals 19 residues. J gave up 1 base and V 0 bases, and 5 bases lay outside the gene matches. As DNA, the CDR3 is TGCGCCAGCAGCCAAGAACGGATAGCGGGAGGGTCTGGGGCCAACGTCCTGACTTTC. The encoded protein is CASSQERIAGGSGANVLTF.

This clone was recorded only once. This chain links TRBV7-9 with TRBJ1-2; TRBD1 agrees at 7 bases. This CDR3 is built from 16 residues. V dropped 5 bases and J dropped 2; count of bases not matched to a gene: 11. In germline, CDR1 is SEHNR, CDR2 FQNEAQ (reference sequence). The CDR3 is CASSQGDRPGNYGYTF. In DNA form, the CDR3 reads TGTGCCAGCAGCCAGGGGGATCGCCCTGGGAACTATGGCTACACCTTC.

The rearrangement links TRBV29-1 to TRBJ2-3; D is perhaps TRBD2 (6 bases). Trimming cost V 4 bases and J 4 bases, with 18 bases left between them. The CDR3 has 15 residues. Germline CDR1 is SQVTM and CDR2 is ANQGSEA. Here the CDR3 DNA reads TGCAGCGTTGTCCGGGACTCCCACGGTCCAGATACGCAGTATTTT. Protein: CSVVRDSHGPDTQYF.

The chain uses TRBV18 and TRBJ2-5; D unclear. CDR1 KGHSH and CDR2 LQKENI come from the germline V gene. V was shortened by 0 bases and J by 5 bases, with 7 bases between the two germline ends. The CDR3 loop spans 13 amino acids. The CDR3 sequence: CASSPPIRETQYF. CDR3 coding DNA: TGTGCCAGCTCACCACCGATACGGGAGACCCAGTACTTC.

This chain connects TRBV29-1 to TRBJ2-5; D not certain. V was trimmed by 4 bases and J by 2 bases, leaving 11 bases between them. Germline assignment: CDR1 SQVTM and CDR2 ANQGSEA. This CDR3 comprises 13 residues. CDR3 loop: CSVGFQPQETQYF. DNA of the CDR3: TGCAGCGTTGGATTCCAGCCTCAAGAGACCCAGTACTTC.

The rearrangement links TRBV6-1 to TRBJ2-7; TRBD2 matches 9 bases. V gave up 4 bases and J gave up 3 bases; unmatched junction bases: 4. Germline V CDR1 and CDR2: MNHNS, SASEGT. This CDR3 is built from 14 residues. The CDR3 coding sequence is TGTGCCAGCAGTGTAGTTAGCGGGAGCTACGAGCAGTACTTC. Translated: CASSVVSGSYEQYF.

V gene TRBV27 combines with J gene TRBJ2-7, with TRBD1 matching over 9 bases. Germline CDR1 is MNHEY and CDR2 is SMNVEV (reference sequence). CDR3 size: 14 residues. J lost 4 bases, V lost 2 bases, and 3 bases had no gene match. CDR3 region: CASSLKGQGYEQYF. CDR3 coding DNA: TGTGCCAGCAGTTTAAAGGGACAGGGTTACGAGCAGTACTTC.

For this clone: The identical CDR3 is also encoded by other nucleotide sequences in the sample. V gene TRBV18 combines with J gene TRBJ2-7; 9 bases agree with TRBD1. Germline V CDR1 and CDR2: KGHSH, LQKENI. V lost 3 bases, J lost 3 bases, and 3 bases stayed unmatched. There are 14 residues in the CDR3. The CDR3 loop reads CASSPVGQGYEQYF. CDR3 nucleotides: TGTGCCAGCTCACCCGTGGGACAGGGCTACGAGCAGTACTTC.

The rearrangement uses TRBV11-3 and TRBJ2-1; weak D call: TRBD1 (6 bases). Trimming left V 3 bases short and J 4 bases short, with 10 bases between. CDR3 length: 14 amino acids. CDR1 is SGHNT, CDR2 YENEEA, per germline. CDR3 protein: CASSLATGYNEQFF. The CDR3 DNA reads TGTGCCAGCAGCTTGGCGACAGGTTACAATGAGCAGTTCTTC.

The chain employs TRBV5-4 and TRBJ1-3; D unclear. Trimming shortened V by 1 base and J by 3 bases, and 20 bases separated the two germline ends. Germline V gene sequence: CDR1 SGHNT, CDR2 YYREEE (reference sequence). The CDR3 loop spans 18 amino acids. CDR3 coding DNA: TGTGCCAGCAGCTTGACCCTTTCAGGCGTGTCAGTTGGAAACACCATATATTTT. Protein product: CASSLTLSGVSVGNTIYF.